This T cell receptor (beta chain) was recovered during a study of cytomegalovirus exposure and HLA in healthy donors. The CDR3 consists of 15 residues. V was pared by 6 bases and J by 1 base, with 12 bases between. CDR1 and CDR2 (germline): MRHNA, SNTAGT. Study-wide points: The authors enumerated some 160 TCR beta chains as linked to cytomegalovirus.

The table lists this clone with a count of one. Its antigen is not identified. PCR involved 60 Vbeta and 13 Jbeta primers. TCRdb's copy holds only in-frame clones and misses some; the assay was immunoSEQ multiplex PCR. The sample holds some 200,000 clones, around 85% seen once. The specimen was PBMCs. This chain joins TRBV6-4 and TRBJ1-4, with unresolved D. The source is a man aged 50 or older in good health and CMV-seronegative. CDR3 sequence (DNA): TGTGCCAGCAGGCCCGGGGAGGGAACTAATGAAAAACTGTTTTTT. It codes for CASRPGEGTNEKLFF.